This T cell receptor beta chain was sequenced in a study of tumor and adjacent non-tumor tissue in lung cancer (dated 2018 in TCRdb). Regarding the study in general: The cohort included about a dozen adenocarcinoma, 2 squamous cell carcinoma and 1 small cell lung cancer patients. In total, sequencing yielded 125,075,908 productive TCRbeta reads, which works out to an average of around 3.9 million reads per sample. The study compared bulk TCRbeta repertoires between lung tumor tissue and matched distant non-tumor lung tissue from about 14 lung cancer patients. Ages among the 15 or so patients ranged from about 30 to 85 years, there were about ten men and 5 women, and disease was at TNM stage I to III. TCRbeta CDR3 sequencing was performed on a few dozen paired specimens, with one tumor sample and one normal lung sample collected per patient.

Its CDR3 holds 15 amino acids, cysteine through phenylalanine. Only the CDR3 DNA stays, 45 bases, in frame from base 1. Via the germline V gene, CDR1 is MNHEY and CDR2 SVGAGI. Of note for this clonotype: Its antigen specificity is not known. At one of its ends the junction is not consistent with the germline gene, which may arise from a read error.

Summary of the overall study and its limitations: Only roughly 14 patients were in the cohort, and the authors stated that larger samples and more detailed clinical data are needed. Significantly higher TCR diversity was found in younger patients, and higher tumor TCR diversity was associated with shorter overall and disease-free survival. Peripheral blood was not sequenced, so blood TCRbeta repertoires in these lung cancer patients were not examined. Neither the sequencing platform nor unique molecular identifiers are named or mentioned anywhere in the methods. TCR diversity (inverse Simpson) was significantly higher in tumor than in normal lung tissue (roughly 390 vs 170, P = 0.0075, Mann-Whitney U test). In normal lung, the top 100 clones accounted for a significantly larger cumulative share of the repertoire than in tumor tissue.

RNA was isolated from bulk, unsorted tissue, and RNA quality was assessed with a NanoDrop ND-1000 and an Agilent 2100. The normal lung samples consisted of distant non-tumor tissue collected more than 3 cm from the tumor edge. Newly diagnosed lung cancer patients without prior chemotherapy who had been admitted for thoracic surgery in China between August and November 2014 were enrolled as donors. Patients who had received previous radiotherapy or chemotherapy, or who had another concurrent cancer, were excluded from the study. Pieces of surgical tissue measuring roughly 1-2.2 cm3 were kept in RNAlater solution and held at -80 degrees C until needed. The protocol used for the library was multiplex PCR. Instrument used: Illumina HiSeq 2500. TCRbeta libraries were built by three rounds of nested PCR using primers (Table S4), following protocols modified from ARM-PCR. Before sequencing, PCR products in the 200-500 bp range were cut out of the gel and cleaned up using the QIAquick gel extraction kit. The study's processing was this. Trimmomatic was used to clean the reads, FLASH merged the cleaned reads into complete CDR3 sequences, and MiTCR assigned the sequences to V(D)J germline segments. Clonal diversity was computed as the inverse Simpson's index with VDJtools. Productive reads were defined as in-frame sequences without a premature stop codon. Using fastp trimming at Q25 and MiXCR clonotype assembly, TCRdb reanalyzed the public sequencing data and kept in-frame beta chains. Every distinct CDR3 protein forms one entry, paired with its most common genes and DNA. The V and J calls and clone size come from TCRdb's table, not from the authors' own analysis. In this sample the table shows 40,000 to 55,000 distinct CDR3 sequences, 74% of which occur a single time. Together, the top ten hold over 20% of the sample.

The chain is assembled from TRBV6-5 and TRBJ1-2; there is no confident call for the D gene. The receptor comes from a woman aged 60-70 years with non-small cell lung cancer. Sample: distant non-tumor lung tissue. This receptor has the CDR3 CASGQSTPLGYGCTF. The DNA is as follows: TGTGCCAGCGGCCAATCAACTCCCCTTGGCTATGGCTGCACCTTC.